The rows below give T cell receptor beta chains drawn from one sample of a study of T cell repertoires in cytomegalovirus infection. From the reads, TCRdb called clonotypes with MiXCR, one entry per CDR3 protein. The sample has 400,000 or so distinct CDR3 sequences, over 15% seen once; the top ten hold around 8.6%. Source material: PBMCs. The receptors here all came from a human donor in good health (CMV status not recorded). Some clones in this sample may be carry-over from other donors' samples. Both conserved end residues are part of each CDR3. The order of the fields is J gene, V gene, clone size, D gene, CDR3 DNA, CDR3 protein. A D gene is named only where the DNA matches it firmly. Rows may omit the clone size; those that give it use once, few, many or a size class.

TRBJ2-5 TRBV2 NA TRBD2 TGTGCCAGTTCTAGCGGGAGGCGCCAGGAGACCCAGTACTTC CASSSGRRQETQYF
TRBJ2-2 TRBV20-1 NA TRBD2 TGCAGTGCTCTAGCGGGGGGACAGACGTGGAACACCGGGGAGCTGTTTTTT CSALAGGQTWNTGELFF
TRBJ1-2 TRBV20-1 few TRBD1 TGCAGTGCTGACCGGGACAGCGTAACTTATGGCTACACCTTC CSADRDSVTYGYTF
TRBJ2-1 TRBV24-1 NA TRBD1 TGTGCCACCAGTGTCAGAGGGGGCAGGGTTGGTGAGCAGTTCTTC CATSVRGGRVGEQFF
TRBJ1-6 TRBV5-1 few NA TGCGCCAGCAGCCTTGGAGCGCTCGATTCACCCCTCCACTTT CASSLGALDSPLHF
TRBJ2-3 TRBV27 few TRBD2 TGTGCCAGCAGCGGACTAGCGGGGATACGCACAGATACGCAGTATTTT CASSGLAGIRTDTQYF
TRBJ2-4 TRBV5-1 NA NA TGCGCCAGCAGTATCACCTCCGGGGACCTTCAGTACTTC CASSITSGDLQYF
TRBJ2-3 TRBV6-1 few NA TGTGCCAGCAGTGAAGTCACAACAGATACGCAGTATTTT CASSEVTTDTQYF
TRBJ2-7 TRBV11-2 NA NA TGTGCCAGCAGCTTAGCGCATAGCCCTTCCGAACCCTACGAGCAGTACTTC CASSLAHSPSEPYEQYF
TRBJ1-1 TRBV15 NA TRBD1 TGTGCCACCAGCAGAGACTGGACAGGGGGGGGAACTGAAGCTTTCTTT CATSRDWTGGGTEAFF
TRBJ2-7 TRBV18 NA TRBD2 TGTGCCAGCTCACCAACGGGGGGGCACCTCTCCTACGAGCAGTACTTC CASSPTGGHLSYEQYF
TRBJ2-3 TRBV15 NA NA TGTGCCACCAGCAGACCCCCCAGCGATACGCAGTATTTT CATSRPPSDTQYF
TRBJ2-1 TRBV4-1 few TRBD2 TGCGCCAGCAGAAAGGGACTAGCGGGGGCTGGGAATGAGCAGTTCTTC CASRKGLAGAGNEQFF
TRBJ1-3 TRBV19 few NA TGTGCCAGTAGTATCGGCGGGGCACCTGGAAACACCATATATTTT CASSIGGAPGNTIYF
TRBJ2-3 TRBV29-1 few NA TGCAGCGTTTTACCTAGCACAGATACGCAGTATTTT CSVLPSTDTQYF
TRBJ1-1 TRBV12-3/TRBV12-4 NA TRBD1 TGTGCCAGCAGCGAAGAGACAGGGAGGAACACTGAAGCTTTCTTT CASSEETGRNTEAFF
TRBJ2-1 TRBV5-4 NA TRBD2 TGTGCCAGCAGCTTGAAAACTAGCGGCGCCTACAATGAGCAGTTCTTC CASSLKTSGAYNEQFF
TRBJ2-1 TRBV20-1 few TRBD1 TGCAGTGCTAGAGACCGGGACAGGCCCCTCGTAGAGCAGTTCTTC CSARDRDRPLVEQFF
TRBJ2-1 TRBV12-5 many TRBD2 TGTGCTAGTGGATGGGTAGCGGGAGAGTTTGTCTCCTACAATGAGCAGTTCTTC CASGWVAGEFVSYNEQFF
TRBJ2-1 TRBV12-3/TRBV12-4 NA TRBD1 TGTGCCAGCAGACCTGACAGGGGGCTAGACAATGAGCAGTTCTTC CASRPDRGLDNEQFF
TRBJ2-3 TRBV7-2 many TRBD2 TGTGCCAGCAGCCCAGCGGTCGCTAGCGGGAGGTGGGGTGAGGATACGCAGTATTTT CASSPAVASGRWGEDTQYF
TRBJ2-1 TRBV20-1 few NA TGCAGTGCTAGAGTGGGGTACGGGTCTTACAATGAGCAGTTCTTC CSARVGYGSYNEQFF
TRBJ1-2 TRBV2 few NA TGTGCCAGCCGGGACCTCGGGGCTAACTATGGCTACACCTTC CASRDLGANYGYTF
TRBJ2-5 TRBV10-3 NA NA TGTGCCATCAGTGAACGGCTAGGGGTGGGAGAGACCCAGTACTTC CAISERLGVGETQYF
TRBJ1-1 TRBV14 once NA TGTGCCAGCAGCCAAGGGGGGGGGTGGGGCACTGAAGCTTTCTTT CASSQGGGWGTEAFF
TRBJ1-1 TRBV6-1 many NA TGTGCCAGCAGTGTTCGACTTTTGAACACTGAAGCTTTCTTT CASSVRLLNTEAFF
TRBJ1-4 TRBV12-3/TRBV12-4 NA NA TGTGCCAGCCGACCCAAGATGGGGGAAAAACTGTTTTTT CASRPKMGEKLFF
TRBJ2-3 TRBV11-1 many NA TGTGCCAGCAGCTTAGGAGAATTCGCAGATACGCAGTATTTT CASSLGEFADTQYF
TRBJ2-1 TRBV2 NA TRBD2 TGTGCCAGCACGACCGGGACTAGTGGTGATGAGCAGTTCTTC CASTTGTSGDEQFF
TRBJ2-1 TRBV6-2/TRBV6-3 many TRBD2 TGTGCCAGCAGTTACCCAGCGGGAGAAAGCAGTAATGAGCAGTTCTTC CASSYPAGESSNEQFF
TRBJ2-1 TRBV7-9 NA TRBD2 TGTGCCAGCAGCTTAGCGCTACTAGCGGATTACAATGAGCAGTTCTTC CASSLALLADYNEQFF
TRBJ2-7 TRBV27 many NA TGTGCCAGCAGTCGAAACGGGGGCTTAACCTACGAGCAGTACTTC CASSRNGGLTYEQYF
TRBJ2-5 TRBV19 once NA TGTGCCAGTAGTCCAGGGGTATGGATGGAGACCCAGTACTTC CASSPGVWMETQYF
TRBJ2-1 TRBV7-9 many NA TGTGCCAGCACCCCTAGAGGGGGTAACTCATACAATGAGCAGTTCTTC CASTPRGGNSYNEQFF
TRBJ1-3 TRBV28 NA NA TGTGCCAGCAGTTTCTGGGGTTCAGGTGGAAACACCATATATTTT CASSFWGSGGNTIYF
TRBJ1-4 TRBV2 NA NA TGTGCCAGCACTCGGGGGGCTAATGAAAAACTGTTTTTT CASTRGANEKLFF
TRBJ1-1 TRBV20-1 NA NA TGCAGTGCCCCCGGGGTGAACACTGAAGCTTTCTTT CSAPGVNTEAFF
TRBJ1-6 TRBV4-1 many TRBD1 TGCGCCAGCAGCCCCTCTAGTTTGAGGGGGCCTTTACCCCTCCACTTT CASSPSSLRGPLPLHF
TRBJ1-1 TRBV2 NA NA TGTGCCAGCAGCGAGGACTGGGGCACTGAAGCTTTCTTT CASSEDWGTEAFF
TRBJ1-1 TRBV24-1 many NA TGTGCCACCAGTGACTCTAGGTCACATCTGAACACTGAAGCTTTCTTT CATSDSRSHLNTEAFF
TRBJ1-2 TRBV2 NA NA TGTGCCAGCATGCGGGGTTGGAACTATGGCTACACCTTC CASMRGWNYGYTF
TRBJ2-5 TRBV14 NA NA TGTGCCAGCAGCCAAGATTACAGGCAATTAGAGACCCAGTACTTC CASSQDYRQLETQYF
TRBJ2-1 TRBV7-6 many TRBD2 TGTGCCAGCAGCTTCAGAGCGGGGGGCATCTACAATGAGCAGTTCTTC CASSFRAGGIYNEQFF
TRBJ2-3 TRBV20-1 NA TRBD2 TGCAGTGATGGAAGGATGGCGGGAGGAAATACGCAGTATTTT CSDGRMAGGNTQYF
TRBJ2-3 TRBV12-3/TRBV12-4 many TRBD2 TGTGCCAGCAGTCTGAGCGGGGGGTACTCCCTTGCGCAGTATTTT CASSLSGGYSLAQYF
TRBJ2-5 TRBV15 NA NA TGTGCCACCAGCAGAGGGGAGACCCAGCACTTC CATSRGETQHF
TRBJ2-1 TRBV20-1 NA TRBD1 TGCAGTGCCGTAGACAGGGGGGGTCTCAATGAGCAGTTCTTC CSAVDRGGLNEQFF
TRBJ2-3 TRBV5-4 many NA TGTGCCAGCAACCCCTCTAGCACAGATACGCAGTATTTT CASNPSSTDTQYF
TRBJ2-5 TRBV11-2 few NA TGTGCCAGCAGCCCCCAGATTACAGTGGAGACCCAGTACTTC CASSPQITVETQYF
TRBJ2-2 TRBV7-2 many TRBD2 TGTGCCAGCAGCTTAGGTCTAGCGGGCACCGGGGAGCTGTTTTTT CASSLGLAGTGELFF
TRBJ2-5 TRBV12-3/TRBV12-4 few NA TGTGCCAGCAGCGCGGACAGTCCGACCCAGTACTTC CASSADSPTQYF
TRBJ2-3 TRBV20-1 NA NA TGCAGTGCTAGGCGGGGGCAGGGATGGGATACGCAGTATTTT CSARRGQGWDTQYF
TRBJ1-2 TRBV6-1 many NA TGTGCCAGCAGTCCGGGCCTTACCCTCTTTACTAACTATGGCTACACCTTC CASSPGLTLFTNYGYTF
TRBJ2-5 TRBV7-2 NA NA TGTGCCAGCAACCCCGGGGCAGCGGGAGAGACCCAGTACTTC CASNPGAAGETQYF
TRBJ2-1 TRBV7-2 many NA TGTGCCAGCTACCGCGATGGACTTAACAATGAGCAGTTCTTC CASYRDGLNNEQFF